One and the same sample provided the 26 T cell receptor beta chains below, sequenced in a study of cytomegalovirus exposure and HLA in healthy donors. Amplification used 60 Vbeta primers and 13 Jbeta primers. This table comes from immunoSEQ multiplex PCR, and its TCRdb copy is limited to in-frame clones, with some not included. The sample carries about 200,000 clones, around four fifths recorded once. The sample consisted of PBMCs. Receptors originate from a woman in her thirties or forties in good health and CMV-seronegative.

About this clone itself: The germline gene is not matched at one end of the junction; a read error may be the cause. The chain couples TRBV7-9 to TRBJ1-1; D is unresolved. CDR1 and CDR2 from the germline V gene are SEHNR and FQNEAQ (reference sequence). The length of the CDR3 is 18 residues. This CDR3 reads CSSSLVPGRFTGNTEAFF. The CDR3, as DNA: TGTTCCAGCAGCTTAGTACCGGGAAGGTTTACCGGGAACACTGAAGCTTTCTTT.

This clone appeared a single time. The chain recombines TRBV6-6 with TRBJ1-1, with 7 bases matching TRBD1. Trimming at V came to 2 bases and at J to 6 bases, leaving 3 bases not matched to a gene. CDR3 length: 13 amino acids. In germline, CDR1 is MNHNY, CDR2 SVGAGI (reference sequence). CDR3 nucleotide sequence: TGTGCCAGCAGTTACCCCGGACAGGCTGAAGCTTTCTTT. Protein sequence: CASSYPGQAEAFF.

The gene calls are TRBV15 and TRBJ2-1; 8 bases are shared with TRBD2. The CDR3 sequence is 18 residues long. Trimming cost V 0 bases and J 6 bases; bases outside gene matches: 13. CDR1 is LNHNV, CDR2 YYDKDF, per germline (reference sequence). CDR3 amino acids: CATSRDPPALAGFNEQFF. The CDR3 DNA sequence: TGTGCCACCAGCAGAGACCCCCCGGCCCTAGCGGGCTTCAATGAGCAGTTCTTC.

CDR3 sequence reads: CASSFSAAGGELFF. CDR3 in DNA: TGTGCCAGCAGCTTTAGCGCAGCGGGCGGGGAGCTGTTTTTT. The V call is TRBV11-3, the J call TRBJ2-2; perhaps TRBD2 as D (6 bases). With 3 bases removed from V and 7 bases from J, the gap between germline ends came to 12 bases. This CDR3 contains 14 residues. Germline V gives CDR1 SGHNT, CDR2 YENEEA.

The V gene is TRBV4-2, the J gene TRBJ2-2; D is possibly TRBD1 (6 bases). This CDR3 spans 14 amino acids. V was shortened by 8 bases and J by 0 bases, with 10 bases between the two germline ends. Germline CDR1 is LGHNA and CDR2 is YNFKEQ. The CDR3 reads CASRTASNTGELFF. In DNA, the CDR3 is TGTGCCAGCCGGACAGCTTCGAACACCGGGGAGCTGTTTTTT.

V and J are TRBV5-1 and TRBJ2-1, with 8 bases aligning to TRBD2. The CDR3 runs to 15 residues. V shed 6 bases and J 9 bases; nucleotides not matched to a gene: 14. Germline V gene data show CDR1 as SGHRS and CDR2 as YFSETQ. CDR3 DNA sequence: TGCGCCAGCACCCTCGGTGGGCGGGAGGAGGTTGAGCAGTTCTTC. This encodes CASTLGGREEVEQFF.

The chain carries TRBV5-8 and TRBJ2-5; possibly TRBD2 for D (5 bases). Germline values: CDR1 SGHTS, CDR2 YDEGEE. This CDR3 is built from 14 residues. The V end lost 6 bases, the J end lost 4 bases, and 16 bases lay between the germline ends. This CDR3 is CASTPLVSRETQYF. The DNA of the CDR3 is TGTGCCAGCACTCCACTAGTATCCCGAGAGACCCAGTACTTC.

The V gene is TRBV6-1, the J gene TRBJ1-4; D is perhaps TRBD1 (5 bases). This CDR3 contains 11 residues. V was trimmed by 6 bases and J by 11 bases, leaving 10 bases between them. The germline gives CDR1 MNHNS, CDR2 SASEGT. CDR3 sequence (DNA): TGTGCCAGCAGGGACACCGGGAAACTGTTTTTT. Residues: CASRDTGKLFF.

The chain joins TRBV30 to TRBJ2-5; 7 bases line up with TRBD1. CDR3 length equals 12 residues. Looked up from germline, CDR1 is GTSNPN and CDR2 is SVGIG (reference sequence). Trimming removed 5 bases from V and 4 bases from J; junction bases left unmatched: 4. The CDR3 reads CAWAHRGETQYF. The CDR3 nucleotides are TGTGCCTGGGCACACAGGGGAGAGACCCAGTACTTC.

The genes are TRBV4-1 and TRBJ1-1; no clear D. The CDR3 is 15 amino acids. Trimming took off 1 base at V and 1 base at J, with 10 bases between the two ends. The germline gives CDR1 MGHRA, CDR2 YSYEKL. Here the CDR3 DNA reads TGCGCCAGCAGCCAAGTGAGTGTCCCGAACACTGAAGCTTTCTTT. Its protein product is CASSQVSVPNTEAFF.

Here the CDR3 reads CASSQVGRQPYEQYF. CDR3 nucleotide sequence: TGCGCCAGCAGCCAAGTAGGTAGACAGCCCTACGAGCAGTACTTC. The chain links TRBV4-1 to TRBJ2-5; D might be TRBD1 (5 bases). The J call may be faulty, since TRBJ2-7 better matches the DNA end. Looked up from germline, CDR1 is MGHRA and CDR2 is YSYEKL. CDR3 size: 15 residues.

The chain links TRBV19 to TRBJ2-1, with TRBD2 matching 12 bases. This CDR3 has 16 amino acids. Trimming at V came to 4 bases and at J to 7 bases, leaving 8 bases not matched to a gene. In germline, CDR1 is LNHDA, CDR2 SQIVND (reference sequence). The CDR3 DNA sequence: TGTGCCAGTAGTAGCCTAGCGGGAGGGCCGGGTAATGAGCAGTTCTTC. It is translated as CASSSLAGGPGNEQFF.

This clone was counted only a few times. The V and J genes are TRBV7-3 and TRBJ1-2; no clear D. The germline V gene has CDR1 SGHTA and CDR2 FQGTGA. V was shortened by 0 bases and J by 5 bases, with 7 bases between the two germline ends. This CDR3 is 13 amino acids long. The CDR3 DNA reads as TGTGCCAGCAGCTTAACGTCAGGTTATGGCTACACCTTC. This encodes CASSLTSGYGYTF.

This chain uses TRBV9 with TRBJ2-1; D perhaps matches TRBD2 (6 bases). The CDR3 totals 14 residues. Germline CDR1 SGDLS, CDR2 YYNGEE. Deletions cut 2 bases from V and 8 bases from J, with 14 bases between. The CDR3: CASSVGGGGDEQFF. CDR3 nucleotide sequence: TGTGCCAGCAGCGTCGGAGGAGGAGGGGATGAGCAGTTCTTC.

The rearrangement joins TRBV19 to TRBJ1-1; 11 positions agree with TRBD1. The CDR3 totals 14 residues. Germline CDR1 is LNHDA and CDR2 is SQIVND (reference sequence). The V segment lost 7 bases and the J segment 6 bases; nucleotides outside the gene matches: 7. CDR3 bases: TGTGCCAGTAACCCCGGGACAGGGGGAGCTGAAGCTTTCTTT. Translation: CASNPGTGGAEAFF.

The V call is TRBV18, the J call TRBJ2-6, with D uncertain. The V gene lost 3 bases and the J gene lost 4 bases, with 19 bases spanning the gap. The CDR3 is 18 amino acids. The germline CDR1 and CDR2 sequences are KGHSH and LQKENI. This CDR3 reads CASSPFNPGSLGANVLTF. CDR3 bases: TGTGCCAGCTCACCTTTCAACCCAGGCTCCCTCGGGGCCAACGTCCTGACTTTC.

In regard to this clone: Sequence at one end of the junction differs from germline and may be a read error. This chain connects TRBV19 to TRBJ1-2; 7 positions agree with TRBD1. The length of the CDR3 is 13 residues. Germline CDR1 and CDR2: LNHDA and SQIVND (reference sequence). The CDR3 loop is CASSVDRVYGYTF. The CDR3 region has the DNA TGTGCCAGTAGTGTAGACAGGGTTTATGGCTACACCTTC.

In DNA, the CDR3 is TGTGCCAGCAGCTTAGGGGGAGCACCGGACTATGGCTACACCTTC. It encodes CASSLGGAPDYGYTF. The chain joins TRBV11-1 to TRBJ1-2; D ambiguous. Germline CDR1 SGHAT, CDR2 FQDESV (reference sequence). Trimming took 1 base from V and 3 from J, leaving 12 bases between them. The CDR3 runs to 15 residues.

The chain employs TRBV4-2 and TRBJ1-5; 9 nucleotides match TRBD1. Germline V gene lookup returns CDR1 LGHNA and CDR2 YNFKEQ. The CDR3 runs 16 residues. Trimming removed 0 bases from V and 3 bases from J; junction bases left unmatched: 3. The CDR3 sequence: CASSQETGGTNQPQHF. In DNA form, the CDR3 reads TGTGCCAGCAGCCAAGAGACAGGGGGGACCAATCAGCCCCAGCATTTT.

The J gene is TRBJ2-7, the V gene TRBV19; TRBD1 might be the D (6 bases). V was shortened by 5 bases and J by 1 base, with 12 bases between the two germline ends. The CDR3 length is 14 residues. The germline V gene has CDR1 LNHDA and CDR2 SQIVND (reference sequence). The CDR3 here is CASSPPTGSYEQYF. For the CDR3, the DNA is TGTGCCAGTAGTCCACCGACAGGATCCTACGAGCAGTACTTC.

This chain joins TRBV7-2 and TRBJ1-1, with D tentatively TRBD1 (5 bases). Trimming shortened V by 2 bases and J by 5 bases, and 18 bases separated the two germline ends. Looked up from germline, CDR1 is SGHTA and CDR2 is FQGNSA. This CDR3 contains 16 residues. CDR3: CASSLIPSPGRTEAFF. The CDR3 coding sequence is TGTGCCAGCAGCTTAATACCCTCGCCAGGGAGGACTGAAGCTTTCTTT.

The J gene is TRBJ2-5, the V gene TRBV18; 8 bases are shared with TRBD1. The V segment lost 3 bases and the J segment 4 bases; nucleotides outside the gene matches: 1. Germline CDR1 KGHSH, CDR2 LQKENI. CDR3 length equals 13 residues. Here the CDR3 DNA reads TGTGCCAGCTCACCGGACAGGGCAGAGACCCAGTACTTC. As protein: CASSPDRAETQYF. Full variable domain (remainder filled in from reference TRBV18 and TRBJ2-5): NAGVMQNPRHLVRRRGQEARLRCSPMKGHSHVYWYRQLPEEGLKFMVYLQKENIIDESGMPKERFSAEFPKEGPSILRIQQVVRGDSAAYFCASSPDRAETQYFGPGTRLLVL.

This clone has more than one count but fewer than ten. The V call is TRBV30, the J call TRBJ2-3, with a tentative D call TRBD2 (6 bases). Germline CDR1 GTSNPN, CDR2 SVGIG (reference sequence). The CDR3 covers 12 residues. V lost 2 bases to trimming and J lost 9 bases, with 12 bases between them. CDR3 loop: CAWSMVEGTQYF. DNA of the CDR3: TGTGCCTGGAGTATGGTGGAGGGGACGCAGTATTTT.

This sequence joins TRBV7-9 and TRBJ1-4; no reliable D call. Germline V gene sequence: CDR1 SEHNR, CDR2 FQNEAQ (reference sequence). V shed 1 base and J shed 11 bases, with 20 bases lying between them. The CDR3 totals 16 residues. CDR3 nucleotide sequence: TGTGCCAGCAGCTTAGAAGGTCCCGCCGAGGGAGGCAAACTGTTTTTT. This translates into CASSLEGPAEGGKLFF.

V usage is TRBV30 and J usage is TRBJ2-4; 7 nucleotides line up with TRBD1. V lost 2 bases, J lost 7 bases, and 8 bases stayed unmatched. This CDR3 has 14 residues. Germline lookup yields CDR1 GTSNPN and CDR2 SVGIG (reference sequence). CDR3 residues: CAWSRGQKTNIQYF. The DNA of the CDR3 is TGTGCCTGGAGTCGGGGACAGAAGACGAACATTCAGTACTTC.

The CDR3 DNA reads TGTGCCAGCAAAAAGGGAGTGGTCCAAGAGACCCAGTACTTC. Protein sequence: CASKKGVVQETQYF. The chain joins TRBV6-5 to TRBJ2-5; D may be TRBD2 (5 bases). Germline-derived CDR1 and CDR2 are MNHEY and SVGAGI. V was pared by 7 bases and J by 1 base, with 13 bases between. The CDR3 sequence is 14 residues long.